The present T cell receptor (beta chain) was sequenced within a study of vaccination effects on CD4 cells after COVID-19 (dated by TCRdb to 2022 to 2024). Regarding the research as a whole: In the ViraFEST assay, PBMC were stimulated with viral peptide pools, and TCR sequencing was then used to find antigen-specific CD4+ T cell clonotypes based on their expansion. Cultures from other donors in the study were sequenced with the Oncomine TCR Beta short-read assay on an Illumina iSeq 100. The full study included roughly 11 COVID-19 convalescent patients and several SARS-CoV-2-naive healthy vaccine recipients. Two doses of either the BNT162b2 or the mRNA-1273 mRNA SARS-CoV-2 vaccine were administered to participants. Each well held roughly 2 million PBMC cultured in IMDM containing roughly 5.1% human AB serum, about 10 IU/ml IL-2 and gentamicin, along with 8 to 10 ug/ml peptides. The study compared SARS-CoV-2 spike-specific CD4+ TCR repertoires before and after mRNA vaccination in COVID-19 convalescent patients and infection-naive vaccine recipients. What the work shows at the level of the full study, not this receptor alone: The study was limited by a small number of convalescent patients, and early post-infection timepoints were lacking. Among healthy vaccine recipients, nearly all vaccine-induced clones were SARS-CoV-2 mono-reactive, and just 1 of 255 was cross-reactive with common cold coronaviruses. Marked clonal contraction was observed in both infection-induced and vaccine-induced clones at late post-vaccination timepoints, consistent with waning T cell responses.

The library was obtained by the immunoSEQ multiplex PCR assay. DNA from the CD4+ T cells that had been cultured and isolated underwent TCR beta CDR3 sequencing. The study's own analysis went as follows. The analysis removed non-productive TCR sequences, trimmed reads to the CDR3 region, and retained only CDR3s that were 7 or more amino acids long. Antigen-specific clonotypes were identified with the MANAFEST web app by comparing expansion in peptide wells against reference cultures. To count as positive, a clone had to show expansion at FDR<0.05 compared with the reference and with all other wells, an odds ratio above 5, and a frequency above 0.1% in two replicate wells. A clonotype was called cross-reactive if it was significantly expanded both in SARS-CoV-2 spike wells and in at least one common cold coronavirus spike condition. Levenshtein distance calculated with the stringdist R package was used to assess CDR3 similarity, and unrooted trees were constructed with ape in R 3.6.1. Here the immuneACCESS table is served through TCRdb, limited to in-frame sequences with V and J called. Missing clones are a known gap in these copies; in checked studies unresolved V genes cover under half, and the rest lacks a known reason. The V and J calls and the clone size are those of that table, but D and trimming were determined from the DNA. This sample comprises some 40,000 clones, about 80% of them detected only once. Just under 3% of the sample is in the top ten clones.

After more than 9 days of culture, CD4+ T cells were isolated with the EasySep CD4+ T cell isolation kit. The absence of prior SARS-CoV-2 infection in healthy vaccine recipients was confirmed by negative nucleocapsid antibodies before and after vaccination. Half of the culture medium was replaced with fresh IL-2-containing medium on days 3 and 7. Unless noted otherwise, every peptide stimulation condition was cultured in triplicate wells. PBMC were separated from whole blood using Ficoll-Paque Plus gradient centrifugation and were then either cryopreserved at -140C or used fresh. The QIAamp micro DNA kit was used to extract genomic DNA from the cultured CD4+ T cells. Notes on this clone: What this receptor recognizes is not known. Within one base of it there is no much larger clone, and no base qualities were kept.

CDR1 and CDR2, per the germline V gene, are MNHEY and SVGAGI. CDR3 length: 15 amino acids, cysteine to phenylalanine. The read is trimmed to its CDR3 DNA, 45 bases read in frame from base 1. V was cut back by 6 bases and J by 5 bases, leaving a gap of 19 bases between them. The clonotype was recovered from a human donor who received a COVID-19 vaccine. Recombination connected TRBV6-5 to TRBJ1-2; perhaps TRBD1 is the D gene, with 6 bases matching. This sample comprised CD4+ T cells from PBMCs cultured without peptide, obtained before COVID-19 vaccination. The nucleotide sequence is TGTGCCAGCAGCGAGACCGGGACATCTGATTATGGCTACACCTTC. The encoded protein is CASSETGTSDYGYTF.